This TCR beta chain was found in a study of TIL therapy for anti-PD-1-resistant metastatic lung cancer. Stated time point: pre-treatment sample, taken before nivolumab and TIL therapy. The immunoSEQ assay was v3. The repertoire was sequenced with immunoSEQ multiplex PCR; TCRdb's copy has only in-frame clones and lacks some. The data show about 21,000 clones, with about 70% seen just once and under 2% held by the top ten. The germline gives CDR1 SNHLY, CDR2 FYNNEI. V was cut by 4 bases and J by 2 bases, with 12 bases left in between. The CDR3 runs 14 residues. The chain recombines TRBV2 with TRBJ2-7, with D tentatively TRBD1 (6 bases). The source was blood, collected at baseline. The receptor comes from a person between 25 and 79 years old with non-small cell lung cancer. DNA of the CDR3: TGTGCCAGCAGTGCAGGGGTTGGTCCCTACGAGCAGTACTTC. Its translation is CASSAGVGPYEQYF. Looking up the rest from reference TRBV2 and TRBJ2-7 gives the full variable domain: EPEVTQTPSHQVTQMGQEVILRCVPISNHLYFYWYRQILGQKVEFLVSFYNNEISEKSEIFDDQFSVERPDGSNFTLKIRSTKLEDSAMYFCASSAGVGPYEQYFGPGTRLTVT.